The rows below give T cell receptor beta chains drawn from one sample of a study of blood T cells in healthy people across ages. TCRdb itself ran the 5' RACE reads through MiXCR, one entry per CDR3 protein. The repertoire includes approximately 2,000,000 distinct CDR3 sequences, 39% of them detected once, and about 23% sits in the top ten. The sample taken for sequencing was blood. These TCRs come from a human donor in good health. CDR3s include the opening cysteine and the closing phenylalanine or tryptophan. A D gene is named only where the DNA matches it firmly. Clone size appears in some rows only: once, few, many, or a class for an expanded clone.

v_call: TRBV15
j_call: TRBJ2-1
clone_size: NA
d_call: NA
cdr3_nt: TGTGCCACCAGCAGCATGTTCGGCGGTGAGCAGTTCTTC
cdr3_aa: CATSSMFGGEQFF

v_call: TRBV4-1
j_call: TRBJ2-1
clone_size: NA
d_call: NA
cdr3_nt: TGCGCCAGCAGCCACCAAAAGTGGAATGAGCAGTTCTTC
cdr3_aa: CASSHQKWNEQFF

v_call: TRBV28
j_call: TRBJ2-7
clone_size: few
d_call: TRBD2
cdr3_nt: TGTGCTATTTCCCGTAGCGGGGGGACCTACGAGCAGTACTTC
cdr3_aa: CAISRSGGTYEQYF

v_call: TRBV12-3/TRBV12-4
j_call: TRBJ2-7
clone_size: NA
d_call: NA
cdr3_nt: TGTGCCAGCAGTGGCGACAAGCCCTACGAGCAGTACTTC
cdr3_aa: CASSGDKPYEQYF

v_call: TRBV10-3
j_call: TRBJ2-3
clone_size: few
d_call: TRBD2
cdr3_nt: TGTGCCATCAGCGCCCCCACTAGCGGACGCACAGATACGCAGTATTTT
cdr3_aa: CAISAPTSGRTDTQYF

v_call: TRBV7-2
j_call: TRBJ1-1
clone_size: many
d_call: NA
cdr3_nt: TGTGCCAGCAGCTTTCGGATGAACACTGAAGCTTTCTTT
cdr3_aa: CASSFRMNTEAFF

v_call: TRBV12-3/TRBV12-4
j_call: TRBJ2-5
clone_size: NA
d_call: NA
cdr3_nt: TGTGCCAGCAGTTGGGGTACTCAAGAGACCCAGTACTTC
cdr3_aa: CASSWGTQETQYF

v_call: TRBV6-6
j_call: TRBJ2-7
clone_size: NA
d_call: TRBD1
cdr3_nt: TGTGCCAGCGGACGGGACAGATACTACGAGCAGTACTTC
cdr3_aa: CASGRDRYYEQYF

v_call: TRBV5-6
j_call: TRBJ2-3
clone_size: NA
d_call: NA
cdr3_nt: TGTGCCAGCAGCTTGAGAGGGTTCGGAGATACGCAGTATTTT
cdr3_aa: CASSLRGFGDTQYF

v_call: TRBV9
j_call: TRBJ2-3
clone_size: NA
d_call: TRBD2
cdr3_nt: TGTGCCAGCAGCGTTACCAGCGGGGGGATCACAGATACGCAGTATTTT
cdr3_aa: CASSVTSGGITDTQYF

v_call: TRBV20-1
j_call: TRBJ1-5
clone_size: once
d_call: TRBD1
cdr3_nt: TGCAGTGCCAGTCCGACAGGGTGGGATCAGCCCCAGCATTTT
cdr3_aa: CSASPTGWDQPQHF

v_call: TRBV6-5
j_call: TRBJ2-6
clone_size: few
d_call: NA
cdr3_nt: TGTGCCAGCAAGGTTGCTGGGGCCAACGTCCTGACTTTC
cdr3_aa: CASKVAGANVLTF

v_call: TRBV15
j_call: TRBJ1-1
clone_size: NA
d_call: NA
cdr3_nt: TGTGCCACCAGCATCCACCAGGGAAGTCTTGACACTGAAGCTTTCTTT
cdr3_aa: CATSIHQGSLDTEAFF

v_call: TRBV6-5
j_call: TRBJ1-5
clone_size: few
d_call: NA
cdr3_nt: TGTGCCAGCAGTACCGGTCGGGCCCTAGGAGAGCCCCAGCATTTT
cdr3_aa: CASSTGRALGEPQHF

v_call: TRBV4-3
j_call: TRBJ1-5
clone_size: NA
d_call: NA
cdr3_nt: TGCGCCAGCAGCCAAGATCTCGGGACATGGAATCAGCCCCAGCATTTT
cdr3_aa: CASSQDLGTWNQPQHF

v_call: TRBV29-1
j_call: TRBJ2-7
clone_size: NA
d_call: NA
cdr3_nt: TGCAGCGTCGTGTACAGGGATCAGGGCGAGCAGTACTTC
cdr3_aa: CSVVYRDQGEQYF

v_call: TRBV12-3/TRBV12-4
j_call: TRBJ2-5
clone_size: few
d_call: TRBD2
cdr3_nt: TGTGCCAGCAGTCCCCTAGCGGGGATACTTCAAGAGACCCAGTACTTC
cdr3_aa: CASSPLAGILQETQYF

v_call: TRBV4-3
j_call: TRBJ1-1
clone_size: NA
d_call: NA
cdr3_nt: TGCGCCAGCAGCCAAGATGGTTCCCTCAAGAACACTGAAGCTTTCTTT
cdr3_aa: CASSQDGSLKNTEAFF

v_call: TRBV6-2/TRBV6-3
j_call: TRBJ1-5
clone_size: NA
d_call: TRBD1
cdr3_nt: TGTGCCAGCAGCAGACAGGGCGCCGGGCCCCAGCATTTT
cdr3_aa: CASSRQGAGPQHF

v_call: TRBV29-1
j_call: TRBJ1-2
clone_size: NA
d_call: TRBD1
cdr3_nt: TGCAGCGCAAGACAGGGAATCTTCTATGGCTACACCTTC
cdr3_aa: CSARQGIFYGYTF

v_call: TRBV7-8
j_call: TRBJ2-7
clone_size: NA
d_call: NA
cdr3_nt: TGTGCCAGCAGCTCAAATATGGGGGTTCGCTACGAGCAGTACTTC
cdr3_aa: CASSSNMGVRYEQYF

v_call: TRBV7-9
j_call: TRBJ1-2
clone_size: few
d_call: TRBD1
cdr3_nt: TGTGCCAGCAGCTTAGATGAGGGGGCGGACTATGGCTACACCTTC
cdr3_aa: CASSLDEGADYGYTF

v_call: TRBV27
j_call: TRBJ1-5
clone_size: once
d_call: TRBD1
cdr3_nt: TGTGCCAGCAGTTTAACCACAGGGGGTATTCAGCCCCAGCATTTT
cdr3_aa: CASSLTTGGIQPQHF

v_call: TRBV29-1
j_call: TRBJ2-3
clone_size: few
d_call: TRBD2
cdr3_nt: TGCAGCGTTGAGAAGGTAGCGGGAGATACGCAGTATTTT
cdr3_aa: CSVEKVAGDTQYF